This T cell receptor (beta chain) came from a study of shared clonotypes between healthy human individuals. Between the trimmed V and J ends, which lost 4 bases and 0 bases, there was a span of 7 bases. Germline CDR1 is LGHNA and CDR2 is YSLEER. The CDR3 is 13 amino acids. The split of CD4+ cells yielded CD45RA+ naive and CD45RA-negative memory subsets. Only in-frame clones appear in the TCRdb table, and some are missing; sequencing was by immunoSEQ multiplex PCR. The repertoire has about 1,500,000 clones, roughly 95% of them found once; the top ten carry approximately 1%. The TCR comes from a man aged 25 to 40 in good health. The V gene is TRBV4-3, the J gene TRBJ2-7; D is ambiguous. Material for sequencing was naive CD4+ T cells sorted from blood. Stated subset: CD45RA+ positively selected. CDR3 DNA: TGCGCCAGCAGCCCCCTCCCCTCCTACGAGCAGTACTTC. This encodes CASSPLPSYEQYF.